This T cell receptor (beta chain) was captured by sequencing in a study of identical twins. General study findings and limits: There was an excess of low generation probability in the out-of-frame alpha sequences that twins shared.

TCRdb processed the 5' RACE reads anew with MiXCR; each CDR3 protein has one entry. This table has 1.5 million or so distinct CDR3 sequences, less than 35% appearing once. This clonotype came up a few times. The antigen is unknown. The sample consisted of cord blood. This TCR was sampled from a newborn girl in good health.

The CDR3: CASSLTILAGAEQYF. In nucleotides, the CDR3 is TGTGCCAGCAGCTTAACAATACTAGCGGGCGCCGAGCAGTACTTC. The chain links TRBV7-2 to TRBJ2-7, with TRBD2 matching over 9 bases. Germline V gives CDR1 SGHTA, CDR2 FQGNSA. With V trimmed by 2 bases and J by 6 bases, 8 bases remained unmatched. The CDR3 runs to 15 residues. Full variable domain (remainder filled in from reference TRBV7-2 and TRBJ2-7): GAGVSQSPSNKVTEKGKDVELRCDPISGHTALYWYRQSLGQGLEFLIYFQGNSAPDKSGLPSDRFSAERTGGSVSTLTIQRTQQEDSAVYLCASSLTILAGAEQYFGPGTRLTVT.